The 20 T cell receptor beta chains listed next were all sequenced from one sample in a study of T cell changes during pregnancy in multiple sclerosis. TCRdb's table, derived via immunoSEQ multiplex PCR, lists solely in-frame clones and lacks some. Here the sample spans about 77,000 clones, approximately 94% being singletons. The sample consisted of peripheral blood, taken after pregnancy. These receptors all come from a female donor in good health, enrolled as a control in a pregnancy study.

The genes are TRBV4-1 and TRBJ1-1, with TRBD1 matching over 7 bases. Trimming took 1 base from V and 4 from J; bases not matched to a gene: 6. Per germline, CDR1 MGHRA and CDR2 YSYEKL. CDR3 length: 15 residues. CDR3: CASSQGQGKVTEAFF. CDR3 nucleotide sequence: TGCGCCAGCAGCCAAGGACAGGGCAAGGTCACTGAAGCTTTCTTT.

The CDR3 reads CASGLVGQTINSYEQYF. CDR3 DNA sequence: TGTGCTAGTGGTTTGGTAGGACAGACCATCAACTCCTACGAGCAGTACTTC. The genes are TRBV12-5 and TRBJ2-7; a possible D gene is TRBD1 (6 bases). The V gene lost 0 bases and the J gene lost 0 bases, with 15 bases spanning the gap. CDR3 length: 17 residues. Germline CDR1 and CDR2: LGHNT and FRNRAP.

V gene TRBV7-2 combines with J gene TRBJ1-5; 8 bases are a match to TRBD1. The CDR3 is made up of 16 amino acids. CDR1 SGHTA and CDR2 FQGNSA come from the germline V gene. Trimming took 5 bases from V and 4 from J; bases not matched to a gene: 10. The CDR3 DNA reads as TGTGCCAGCAGCCCGATGGACAGGGCCCTTAATCAGCCCCAGCATTTT. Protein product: CASSPMDRALNQPQHF.

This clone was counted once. CDR3 protein: CASTIRETDTQYF. CDR3 bases: TGTGCCAGCACCATCAGGGAAACAGATACGCAGTATTTT. The chain combines TRBV11-2 with TRBJ2-3; D is possibly TRBD1 (5 bases). Germline V gene data show CDR1 as SGHAT and CDR2 as FQNNGV. The V end was cut by 7 bases, the J end by 3 bases, with 11 bases between. CDR3 length: 13 residues. The entire variable domain, with the rest obtained from reference TRBV11-2 and TRBJ2-3, is as follows: EAGVAQSPRYKIIEKRQSVAFWCNPISGHATLYWYQQILGQGPKLLIQFQNNGVVDDSQLPKDRFSAERLKGVDSTLKIQPAKLEDSAVYLCASTIRETDTQYFGPGTRLTVL.

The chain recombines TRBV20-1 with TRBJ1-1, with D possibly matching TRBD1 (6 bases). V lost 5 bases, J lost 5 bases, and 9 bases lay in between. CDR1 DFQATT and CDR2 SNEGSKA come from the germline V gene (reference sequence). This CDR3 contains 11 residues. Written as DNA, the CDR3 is TGCAGTGCTGAGAGGGGGACTGAAGCTTTCTTT. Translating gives CSAERGTEAFF.

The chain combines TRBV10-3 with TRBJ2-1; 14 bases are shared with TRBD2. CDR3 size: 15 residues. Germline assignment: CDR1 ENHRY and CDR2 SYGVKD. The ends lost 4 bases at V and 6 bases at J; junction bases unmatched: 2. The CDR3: CAISGTSGRTNEQFF. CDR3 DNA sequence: TGTGCCATCAGTGGGACTAGCGGGAGGACCAATGAGCAGTTCTTC.

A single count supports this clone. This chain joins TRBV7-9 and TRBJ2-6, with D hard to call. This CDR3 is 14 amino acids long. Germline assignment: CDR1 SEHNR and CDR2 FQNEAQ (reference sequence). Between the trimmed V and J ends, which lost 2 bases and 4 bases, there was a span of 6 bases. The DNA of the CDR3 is TGTGCCAGCAGCTTACTTGAGGGGGCCAACGTCCTGACTTTC. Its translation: CASSLLEGANVLTF.

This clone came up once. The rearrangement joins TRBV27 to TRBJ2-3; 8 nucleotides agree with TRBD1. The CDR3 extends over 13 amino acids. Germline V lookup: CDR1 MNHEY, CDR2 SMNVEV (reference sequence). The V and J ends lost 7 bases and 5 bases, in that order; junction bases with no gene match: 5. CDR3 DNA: TGTGCCAGCAAACACGGACAGGGAGATACGCAGTATTTT. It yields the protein CASKHGQGDTQYF.

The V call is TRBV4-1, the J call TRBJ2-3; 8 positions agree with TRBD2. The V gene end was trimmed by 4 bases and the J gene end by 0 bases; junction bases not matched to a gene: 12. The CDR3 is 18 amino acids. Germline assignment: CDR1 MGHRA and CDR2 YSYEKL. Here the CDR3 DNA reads TGCGCCAGCAGCCGGAACTCCGGGGGGGCATCAAGCACAGATACGCAGTATTTT. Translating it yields CASSRNSGGASSTDTQYF.

CDR3 sequence reads: CATSSSGYNSPLHF. In DNA, the CDR3 is TGTGCCACCAGCAGCTCAGGATATAATTCACCCCTCCACTTT. V usage is TRBV15 and J usage is TRBJ1-6; D remains unclear. The CDR3 is 14 amino acids. Trimming took off 3 bases at V and 4 bases at J, with 7 bases between the two ends. Per germline, CDR1 LNHNV and CDR2 YYDKDF (reference sequence).

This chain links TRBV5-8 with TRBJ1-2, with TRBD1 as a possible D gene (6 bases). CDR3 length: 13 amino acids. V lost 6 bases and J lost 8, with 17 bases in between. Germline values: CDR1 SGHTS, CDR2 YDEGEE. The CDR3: CASTISGVYGYTF. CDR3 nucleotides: TGTGCCAGCACCATTTCAGGGGTGTACGGCTACACCTTC.

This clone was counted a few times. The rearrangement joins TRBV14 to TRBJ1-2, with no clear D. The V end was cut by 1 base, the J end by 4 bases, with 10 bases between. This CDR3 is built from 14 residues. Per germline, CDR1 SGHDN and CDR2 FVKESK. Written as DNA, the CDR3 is TGTGCCAGCAGCCAAGGGTCAGGCTTCTATGGCTACACCTTC. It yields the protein CASSQGSGFYGYTF.

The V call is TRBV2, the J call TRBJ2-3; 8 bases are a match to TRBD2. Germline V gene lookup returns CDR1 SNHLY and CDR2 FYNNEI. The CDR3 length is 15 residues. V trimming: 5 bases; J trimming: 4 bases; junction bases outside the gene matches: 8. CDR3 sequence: CASSYPAGGADTQYF. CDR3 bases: TGTGCCAGCAGTTACCCTGCGGGGGGAGCAGATACGCAGTATTTT.

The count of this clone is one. The CDR3 is CASSNHRGEAFF. Here the CDR3 DNA reads TGTGCCAGCAGCAACCACCGGGGTGAAGCTTTCTTT. The V and J genes are TRBV7-8 and TRBJ1-1, with no clear D. The CDR3 is made up of 12 amino acids. Germline CDR1 is SGHVS and CDR2 is FQNEAQ. Trimming pared 5 bases from V and 7 bases from J, leaving 11 bases between.

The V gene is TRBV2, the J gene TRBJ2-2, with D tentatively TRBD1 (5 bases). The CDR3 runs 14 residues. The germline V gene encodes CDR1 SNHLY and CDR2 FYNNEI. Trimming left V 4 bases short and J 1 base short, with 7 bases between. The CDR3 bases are TGTGCCAGCAGTGTGGGGCAGAACACCGGGGAGCTGTTTTTT. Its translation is CASSVGQNTGELFF.

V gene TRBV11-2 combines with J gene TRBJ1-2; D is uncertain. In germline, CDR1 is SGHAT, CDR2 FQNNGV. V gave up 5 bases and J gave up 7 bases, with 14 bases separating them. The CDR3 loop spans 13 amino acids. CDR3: CASSPDDSGGYTF. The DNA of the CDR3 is TGTGCCAGCAGCCCCGATGATTCAGGTGGCTACACCTTC.

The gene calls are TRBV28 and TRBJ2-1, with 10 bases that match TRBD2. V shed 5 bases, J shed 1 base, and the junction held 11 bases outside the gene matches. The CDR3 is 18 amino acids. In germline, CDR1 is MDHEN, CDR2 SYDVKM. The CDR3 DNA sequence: TGTGCCAGCAGTACTCGCACTAGCGGGGCACCTTCCTACAATGAGCAGTTCTTC. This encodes CASSTRTSGAPSYNEQFF.

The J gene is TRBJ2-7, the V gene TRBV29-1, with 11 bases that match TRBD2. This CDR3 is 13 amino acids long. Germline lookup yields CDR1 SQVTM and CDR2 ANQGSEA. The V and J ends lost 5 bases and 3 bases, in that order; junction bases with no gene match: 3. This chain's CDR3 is CSVLAGGFYEQYF. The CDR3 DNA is TGCAGCGTTCTAGCGGGGGGCTTCTACGAGCAGTACTTC.

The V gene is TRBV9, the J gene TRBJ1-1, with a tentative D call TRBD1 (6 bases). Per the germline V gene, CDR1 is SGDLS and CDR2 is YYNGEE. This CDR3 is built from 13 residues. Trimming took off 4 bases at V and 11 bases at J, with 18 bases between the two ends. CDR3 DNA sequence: TGTGCCAGCAGCCCCACCTTGGGGGCTAGGGCTTTCTTT. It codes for CASSPTLGARAFF.

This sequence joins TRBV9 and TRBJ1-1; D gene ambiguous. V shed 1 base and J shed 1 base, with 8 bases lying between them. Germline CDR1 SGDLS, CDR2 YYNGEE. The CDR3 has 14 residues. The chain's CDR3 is CASSVKPGNTEAFF. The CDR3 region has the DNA TGTGCCAGCAGCGTAAAGCCAGGGAACACTGAAGCTTTCTTT.